The 29 T cell receptor beta chains given below trace back to one sample, sequenced in a study of blood T cell repertoires in COVID-19. Using immunoSEQ multiplex PCR, the repertoire was profiled, and TCRdb retains in-frame clones only, with some absent. The sample carries 85,000 to 100,000 clones, roughly 72% recorded once. Input material: peripheral blood. The receptor set was obtained from a woman aged 60-70 years in a cohort sampled during active or convalescent COVID-19.

The chain's CDR3 is CASSELDAGRTDTQYF. Here the CDR3 DNA reads TGTGCCAGCAGTGAACTTGATGCGGGGCGCACAGATACGCAGTATTTT. The chain couples TRBV25-1 to TRBJ2-3, with D possibly being TRBD2 (6 bases). This CDR3 is built from 16 residues. V was clipped by 2 bases and J by 1 base, with 13 bases between them. Germline V gene lookup returns CDR1 MGHDK and CDR2 SYGVNS.

The V call is TRBV4-1, the J call TRBJ1-2; D not certain. The CDR3 spans 14 residues. The V gene's germline CDR1 is MGHRA and CDR2 YSYEKL. Trimming took 0 bases from V and 5 from J, leaving 10 bases between them. As DNA, the CDR3 is TGCGCCAGCAGCCAAGATACAGCAAAGTATGGCTACACCTTC. It codes for CASSQDTAKYGYTF.

The chain uses TRBV13 and TRBJ1-3; possible D gene TRBD1, 5 bases. The length of the CDR3 is 17 residues. Trimming stripped 4 bases from V and 0 bases from J, with 16 bases between. Germline CDR1 PRHDT, CDR2 FYEKMQ (reference sequence). The CDR3 region has the DNA TGTGCCAGCAGCTCCCTCGGCAGGGCAAGCTCTGGAAACACCATATATTTT. Protein: CASSSLGRASSGNTIYF.

This clone was counted only a few times. The chain couples TRBV10-1 to TRBJ1-3; D uncertain. CDR1 and CDR2 (germline): WNHNN, SYGVQD (reference sequence). The V and J ends lost 2 bases and 5 bases respectively, with 10 bases between them. The CDR3 runs 14 residues. DNA of the CDR3: TGCGCCAGCAGTGAGGACCCCGGGAGAAACACCATATATTTT. It is translated as CASSEDPGRNTIYF.

V and J are TRBV3-1 (or the pseudogene TRBV3-2) and TRBJ1-2; weak D call: TRBD1 (6 bases). The CDR3 totals 14 residues. CDR1 is LGHDT and CDR2 is YNNKEL in the germline V gene (reference sequence). The V end was cut by 2 bases, the J end by 7 bases, with 14 bases between. CDR3 in DNA: TGTGCCAGCAGCCAACTGACAGGCCTGGGTGGCTACACCTTC. Amino acids: CASSQLTGLGGYTF.

This chain connects TRBV6-4 to TRBJ1-1; no clear D. The CDR3 runs to 13 residues. V lost 5 bases and J 0 bases, leaving 7 bases between the germline ends. Germline-derived CDR1 and CDR2 are MRHNA and SNTAGT. The CDR3 DNA sequence: TGTGCCAGCAGTAGTCGGTTGAACACTGAAGCTTTCTTT. Protein: CASSSRLNTEAFF.

The V gene is TRBV5-1, the J gene TRBJ2-7; perhaps TRBD1 as D (6 bases). Germline V gives CDR1 SGHRS, CDR2 YFSETQ. The CDR3 sequence is 14 residues long. Trimming took 2 bases from V and 1 from J, leaving 10 bases between them. CDR3 amino acids: CASSLSRGSYEQYF. DNA of the CDR3: TGCGCCAGCAGCTTAAGCAGGGGATCCTACGAGCAGTACTTC.

This clone was observed a single time. V usage is TRBV23-1 and J usage is TRBJ1-4; 7 nucleotides agree with TRBD1. TRBV23-1 carries the ORF label, with uncertain function. Trimming took 4 bases from V and 8 from J; bases not matched to a gene: 16. This CDR3 is 17 amino acids long. The CDR3 region has the DNA TGCGCCAGCAGTCCTACTAACAGGGGAATTGCTTGGGAAAAACTGTTTTTT. This gives the protein CASSPTNRGIAWEKLFF.

The J gene is TRBJ2-1, the V gene TRBV21-1; the tabulated D call, TRBD1, remains unverified against the DNA. TRBV21-1 is a pseudogene locus. There are 14 residues in the CDR3. The CDR3 sequence is CASSNLRTVNEQFF. The CDR3 DNA sequence: TGTGCCAGCAGCAATCTCAGGACAGTCAATGAGCAGTTCTTC.

V usage is TRBV2 and J usage is TRBJ1-2; tentative D call: TRBD1 (5 bases). The length of the CDR3 is 13 residues. Trimming took off 6 bases at V and 2 bases at J, with 10 bases between the two ends. Germline V gene data show CDR1 as SNHLY and CDR2 as FYNNEI. The CDR3 DNA is TGTGCCAGCAGGGCGGACAAGAACTATGGCTACACCTTC. The encoded protein is CASRADKNYGYTF.

V is TRBV5-1 and J is TRBJ1-1; unclear D gene. Germline lookup yields CDR1 SGHRS and CDR2 YFSETQ. The V end lost 4 bases, the J end lost 4 bases, and 11 bases lay between the germline ends. There are 13 residues in the CDR3. CDR3 residues: CASSLPRGTEAFF. The CDR3 nucleotides read TGCGCCAGCAGCCTACCTCGGGGCACTGAAGCTTTCTTT.

The V and J genes are TRBV7-3 and TRBJ2-2, with unresolved D. CDR1 and CDR2 (germline): SGHTA, FQGTGA. The CDR3 has 13 residues. V was trimmed by 5 bases and J by 8 bases, leaving 12 bases between them. CDR3 bases: TGTGCCAGCAGCGCCCACTGGGCGGGGGAGCTGTTTTTT. This sequence encodes CASSAHWAGELFF.

The rearrangement joins TRBV25-1 to TRBJ1-2; D possibly corresponds to TRBD1 (6 bases). The CDR3 is made up of 13 amino acids. V lost 5 bases to trimming and J lost 4 bases, with 11 bases between them. The germline CDR1 and CDR2 sequences are MGHDK and SYGVNS. The CDR3 nucleotides read TGTGCCAGCAGTCCTACAGGGTCCTATGGCTACACCTTC. It encodes CASSPTGSYGYTF.

The CDR3 DNA sequence: TGTGCCAGCAGTTATGGGACATTAACTGGGGCCAACGTCCTGACTTTC. It specifies CASSYGTLTGANVLTF. This chain connects TRBV6-5 to TRBJ2-6, with a possible D match to TRBD1 (6 bases). The CDR3 runs 16 residues. CDR1 and CDR2 from the germline V gene are MNHEY and SVGAGI. V was cut by 3 bases and J by 2 bases, with 11 bases left in between.

The gene calls are TRBV7-3 and TRBJ2-5, with 11 bases that match TRBD2. V shed 5 bases, J shed 3 bases, and the junction held 5 bases outside the gene matches. Germline V gene data show CDR1 as SGHTA and CDR2 as FQGTGA. CDR3 length: 15 residues. This CDR3 reads CASSREGLAEETQYF. For the CDR3, the DNA is TGTGCCAGCAGCCGCGAGGGACTAGCGGAAGAGACCCAGTACTTC.

The rearrangement uses TRBV9 and TRBJ1-2; D might be TRBD1 (6 bases). V was cut by 0 bases and J by 7 bases, with 10 bases left in between. The CDR3 is 13 residues long. Germline lookup yields CDR1 SGDLS and CDR2 YYNGEE. In DNA, the CDR3 is TGTGCCAGCAGCGTAGGGCAGGGGTTTGGCTACACCTTC. Its translation is CASSVGQGFGYTF.

The rearrangement joins TRBV7-2 to TRBJ2-5, with 10 bases lining up with TRBD2. The ends lost 1 base at V and 2 bases at J; junction bases unmatched: 1. CDR1 SGHTA and CDR2 FQGNSA come from the germline V gene. This CDR3 has 15 amino acids. Here the CDR3 reads CASSLVAGGQETQYF. CDR3 sequence (DNA): TGTGCCAGCAGCTTAGTAGCGGGGGGTCAAGAGACCCAGTACTTC.

The chain combines TRBV5-4 with TRBJ2-7; 13 bases map to TRBD2. The CDR3 sequence is 15 residues long. V lost 4 bases, J lost 7 bases, and 8 bases stayed unmatched. Germline CDR1 and CDR2: SGHNT and YYREEE (reference sequence). The CDR3, as DNA: TGTGCCAGCAGCCTAACTAGCGGGGGGGGAAAAGAGCAGTACTTC. Translated: CASSLTSGGGKEQYF. The variable domain in full, with the rest retrieved from reference TRBV5-4 and TRBJ2-7, is ETGVTQSPTHLIKTRGQQVTLRCSSQSGHNTVSWYQQALGQGPQFIFQYYREEENGRGNFPPRFSGLQFPNYSSELNVNALELDDSALYLCASSLTSGGGKEQYFGPGTRLTVT.

V gene TRBV4-1 combines with J gene TRBJ2-1; the match to TRBD1 covers 9 bases. CDR1 and CDR2 from the germline V gene are MGHRA and YSYEKL. This CDR3 is built from 16 residues. Trimming cost V 5 bases and J 7 bases; bases outside gene matches: 12. The CDR3 coding sequence is TGCGCCAGCAGCGGGCGCCCGGGACAGGGTTGGAATGAGCAGTTCTTC. Protein sequence: CASSGRPGQGWNEQFF.

The rearrangement joins TRBV4-3 to TRBJ2-3; D not certain. V dropped 1 base and J dropped 0 bases, with 8 bases sitting between them. There are 15 residues in the CDR3. CDR1 LGHNA and CDR2 YSLEER come from the germline V gene. CDR3 coding DNA: TGCGCCAGCAGCCAAGGGCAGATTAGCACAGATACGCAGTATTTT. Protein product: CASSQGQISTDTQYF.

The V and J genes are TRBV7-2 and TRBJ2-3, with no clear D. This CDR3 is built from 16 residues. Germline loops: CDR1 SGHTA, CDR2 FQGNSA. The germline V and J ends were trimmed by 5 bases and 2 bases, with 17 bases remaining between them. The CDR3 sequence is CASSPAGVQNTDTQYF. The DNA for the CDR3 is TGTGCCAGCAGCCCCGCCGGAGTACAAAACACAGATACGCAGTATTTT.

A note on this clone: The sample has other DNA sequences that encode this CDR3 too. This rearrangement joins TRBV5-1 to TRBJ1-2, with TRBD1 identical over 8 bases. The CDR3 is made up of 14 amino acids. J lost 3 bases, V lost 0 bases, and 1 base had no gene match. The germline CDR1 and CDR2 sequences are SGHRS and YFSETQ. CDR3 sequence reads: CASSLEQGDYGYTF. CDR3 DNA sequence: TGCGCCAGCAGCTTGGAACAGGGGGACTATGGCTACACCTTC.

This rearrangement joins TRBV29-1 to TRBJ2-1, with a weak D call TRBD1 (6 bases). Looked up from germline, CDR1 is SQVTM and CDR2 is ANQGSEA. The CDR3 covers 13 residues. With 6 bases removed from V and 4 bases from J, the gap between germline ends came to 13 bases. CDR3 sequence reads: CSVLGRGYNEQFF. CDR3 DNA: TGCAGCGTCCTTGGCAGGGGTTACAATGAGCAGTTCTTC.

This clone was seen a single time. The V and J genes are TRBV7-3 and TRBJ2-2; possible D gene TRBD1, 5 bases. Trimming removed 5 bases at V and 5 bases at J, with 12 bases between. From germline, CDR1 is SGHTA and CDR2 FQGTGA. The CDR3 covers 14 residues. In DNA, the CDR3 is TGTGCCAGCAGCAATTCAGGGAAAACCGGGGAGCTGTTTTTT. It yields the protein CASSNSGKTGELFF.

This rearrangement joins TRBV4-1 to TRBJ2-6, with 12 bases that match TRBD1. CDR3 length equals 22 residues. The germline V gene has CDR1 MGHRA and CDR2 YSYEKL. V lost 0 bases to trimming and J lost 4 bases; unmatched junction nucleotides: 16. CDR3 region: CASSQDSKRGTGGARGANVLTF. CDR3 in DNA: TGCGCCAGCAGCCAAGATTCGAAGCGAGGGACAGGGGGCGCAAGGGGGGCCAACGTCCTGACTTTC.

The gene calls are TRBV5-4 and TRBJ2-7; D is undetermined. CDR1 is SGHNT, CDR2 YYREEE, per germline (reference sequence). The CDR3 covers 14 residues. The V end lost 10 bases, the J end lost 3 bases, and 20 bases lay between the germline ends. Here the CDR3 DNA reads TGTGCCTGCTCACAAGGAATTCAGCGCTACGAGCAGTACTTC. Translating gives CACSQGIQRYEQYF.

This clone was observed a handful of times. The chain links TRBV5-1 to TRBJ1-6, with D unresolved. This CDR3 contains 15 residues. Between the trimmed V and J ends, which lost 0 bases and 6 bases, there was a span of 10 bases. The germline CDR1 and CDR2 sequences are SGHRS and YFSETQ. The CDR3 DNA reads TGCGCCAGCAGCTTGGCTTCAACCAGTAATTCACCCCTCCACTTT. It codes for CASSLASTSNSPLHF.

V is TRBV27 and J is TRBJ2-2; no firm D call. Germline assignment: CDR1 MNHEY and CDR2 SMNVEV (reference sequence). V lost 3 bases and J 6 bases, leaving 8 bases between the germline ends. The CDR3 has 13 amino acids. The CDR3 reads CASSFAVAGELFF. Written as DNA, the CDR3 is TGTGCCAGCAGTTTCGCGGTTGCCGGGGAGCTGTTTTTT.

The rearrangement joins TRBV6-5 to TRBJ2-7, with 8 bases fitting TRBD1. This CDR3 has 14 residues. Germline CDR1 MNHEY, CDR2 SVGAGI. Losses at the gene ends were 5 bases for V and 3 bases for J; bases not matched to a gene: 6. CDR3 nucleotides: TGTGCCAGCAGTCCCCGGACAGGGATCTACGAGCAGTACTTC. Translating it yields CASSPRTGIYEQYF.